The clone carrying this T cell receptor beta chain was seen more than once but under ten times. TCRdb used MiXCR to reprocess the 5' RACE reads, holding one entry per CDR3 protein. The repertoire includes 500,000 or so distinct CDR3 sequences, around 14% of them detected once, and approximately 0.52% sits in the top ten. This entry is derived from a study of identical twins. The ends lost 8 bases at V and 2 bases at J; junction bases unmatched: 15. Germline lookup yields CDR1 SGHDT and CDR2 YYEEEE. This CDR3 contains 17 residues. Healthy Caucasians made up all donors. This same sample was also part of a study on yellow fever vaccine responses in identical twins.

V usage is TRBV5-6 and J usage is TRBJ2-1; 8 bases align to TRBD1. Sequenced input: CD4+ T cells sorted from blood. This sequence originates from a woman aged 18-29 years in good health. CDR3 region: CARGPWTGSNAYNEQFF. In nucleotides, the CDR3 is TGTGCCAGGGGCCCCTGGACAGGGTCCAACGCCTACAATGAGCAGTTCTTC.